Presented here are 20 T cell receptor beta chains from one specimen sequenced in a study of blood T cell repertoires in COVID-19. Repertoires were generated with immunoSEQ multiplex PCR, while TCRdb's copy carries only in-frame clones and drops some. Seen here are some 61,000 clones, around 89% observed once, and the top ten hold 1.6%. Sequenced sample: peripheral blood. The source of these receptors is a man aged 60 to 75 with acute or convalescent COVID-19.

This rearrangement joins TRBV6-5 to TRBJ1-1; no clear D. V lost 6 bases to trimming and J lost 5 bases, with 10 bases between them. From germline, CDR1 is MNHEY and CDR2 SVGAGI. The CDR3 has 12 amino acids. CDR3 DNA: TGTGCCAGCAGCCGGGGATGGACTGAAGCTTTCTTT. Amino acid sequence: CASSRGWTEAFF.

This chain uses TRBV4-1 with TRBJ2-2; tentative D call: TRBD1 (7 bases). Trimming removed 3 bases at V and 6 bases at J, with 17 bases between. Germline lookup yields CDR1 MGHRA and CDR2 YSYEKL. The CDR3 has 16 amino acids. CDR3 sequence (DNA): TGCGCCAGCAGCCATCCAGGGGGGATAATAGCCGGGGAGCTGTTTTTT. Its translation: CASSHPGGIIAGELFF.

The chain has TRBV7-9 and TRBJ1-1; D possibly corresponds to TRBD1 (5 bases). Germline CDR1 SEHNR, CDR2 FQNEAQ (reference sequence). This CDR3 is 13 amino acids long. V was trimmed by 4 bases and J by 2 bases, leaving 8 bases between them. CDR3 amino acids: CASSSDSNTEAFF. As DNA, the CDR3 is TGTGCCAGCAGCTCCGACAGCAACACTGAAGCTTTCTTT.

The DNA of the CDR3 is TGTGCCACCAGGGCAGGGGGCGGGCCCACAGATACGCAGTATTTT. Translation gives CATRAGGGPTDTQYF. The chain joins TRBV24-1 to TRBJ2-3; 8 positions match TRBD1. The CDR3 totals 15 residues. V shed 7 bases and J 2 bases; nucleotides not matched to a gene: 7. CDR1 and CDR2 from the germline V gene are KGHDR and SFDVKD.

Written as DNA, the CDR3 is TGTGCCAGCAGCGGTAGGGGGACTAGCGGGGGGAGGTCCCCCTACGAGCAGTACTTC. Its translation is CASSGRGTSGGRSPYEQYF. J is TRBJ2-7 and V is TRBV2; 15 nucleotides align to TRBD2. V lost 6 bases to trimming and J lost 2 bases; unmatched junction nucleotides: 14. The CDR3 is made up of 19 amino acids. Germline CDR1 is SNHLY and CDR2 is FYNNEI.

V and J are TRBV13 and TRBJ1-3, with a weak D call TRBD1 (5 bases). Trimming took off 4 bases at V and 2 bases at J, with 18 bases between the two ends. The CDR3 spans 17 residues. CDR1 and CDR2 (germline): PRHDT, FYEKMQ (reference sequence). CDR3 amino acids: CASSSGFRVAAGNTIYF. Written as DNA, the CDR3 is TGTGCCAGCAGCTCCGGATTCAGGGTTGCGGCTGGAAACACCATATATTTT. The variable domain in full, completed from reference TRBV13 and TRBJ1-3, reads AAGVIQSPRHLIKEKRETATLKCYPIPRHDTVYWYQQGPGQDPQFLISFYEKMQSDKGSIPDRFSAQQFSDYHSELNMSSLELGDSALYFCASSSGFRVAAGNTIYFGEGSWLTVV.

The CDR3 here is CASSEVGDPLYEQYF. The CDR3 coding sequence is TGTGCCAGCAGTGAAGTCGGGGATCCCCTCTACGAGCAGTACTTC. The V call is TRBV6-1, the J call TRBJ2-7; TRBD2 might be the D (5 bases). V was cut by 1 base and J by 3 bases, with 13 bases left in between. The CDR3 contains 15 residues. CDR1 is MNHNS and CDR2 is SASEGT in the germline V gene.

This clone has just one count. CDR3 bases: TGTGCCACCAGTGCCCTGGCGGGGGAGACCCAGTACTTC. It is translated as CATSALAGETQYF. This chain links TRBV24-1 with TRBJ2-5, with D maybe TRBD2 (6 bases). Germline V gene sequence: CDR1 KGHDR, CDR2 SFDVKD. The V and J ends lost 5 bases and 5 bases respectively, with 11 bases between them. The CDR3 has 13 residues.

In nucleotides, the CDR3 is TGTGCCAGCAGCCAAGCAGGGTATAACTATGGCTACACCTTC. Translated: CASSQAGYNYGYTF. The chain joins TRBV3-1 (or the pseudogene TRBV3-2) to TRBJ1-2; a possible D gene is TRBD1 (5 bases). V gave up 1 base and J gave up 1 base, with 7 bases separating them. This CDR3 has 14 residues. The germline V gene has CDR1 LGHDT and CDR2 YNNKEL (reference sequence).

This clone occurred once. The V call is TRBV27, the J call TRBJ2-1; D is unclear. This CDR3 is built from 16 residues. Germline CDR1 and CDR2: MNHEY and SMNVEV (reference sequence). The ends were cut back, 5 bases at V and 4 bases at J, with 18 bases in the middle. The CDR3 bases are TGTGCCAGCAGTCCCCCCGGGTACCACGTATACAATGAGCAGTTCTTC. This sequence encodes CASSPPGYHVYNEQFF.

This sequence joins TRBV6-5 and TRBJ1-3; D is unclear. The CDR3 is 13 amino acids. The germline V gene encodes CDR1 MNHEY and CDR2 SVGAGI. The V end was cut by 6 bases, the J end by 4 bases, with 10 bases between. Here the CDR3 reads CASRTPGGNTIYF. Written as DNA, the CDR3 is TGTGCCAGCAGGACCCCGGGGGGAAACACCATATATTTT.

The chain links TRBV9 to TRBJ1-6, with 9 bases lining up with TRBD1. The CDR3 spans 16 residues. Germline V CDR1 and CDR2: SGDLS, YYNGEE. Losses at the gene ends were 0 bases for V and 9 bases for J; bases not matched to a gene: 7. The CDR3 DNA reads TGTGCCAGCAGCGTAGCTGGGACAGGGAACGGTTCACCCCTCCACTTT. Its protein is CASSVAGTGNGSPLHF.

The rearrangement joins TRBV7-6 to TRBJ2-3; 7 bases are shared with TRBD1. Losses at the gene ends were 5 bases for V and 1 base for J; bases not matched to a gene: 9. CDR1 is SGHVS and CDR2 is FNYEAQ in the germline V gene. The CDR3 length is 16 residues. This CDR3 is CASSVKGGRGTDTQYF. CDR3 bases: TGTGCCAGCAGCGTCAAAGGGGGCAGGGGCACAGATACGCAGTATTTT. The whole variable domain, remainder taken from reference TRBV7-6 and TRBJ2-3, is GAGVSQSPRYKVTKRGQDVALRCDPISGHVSLYWYRQALGQGPEFLTYFNYEAQQDKSGLPNDRFSAERPEGSISTLTIQRTEQRDSAMYRCASSVKGGRGTDTQYFGPGTRLTVL.

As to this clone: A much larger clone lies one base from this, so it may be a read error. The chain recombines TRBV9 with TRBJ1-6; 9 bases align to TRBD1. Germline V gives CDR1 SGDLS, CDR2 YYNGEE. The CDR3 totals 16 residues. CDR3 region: CASSAAADRGTSSLHF. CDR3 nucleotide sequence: TGTGCCAGCAGTGCCGCAGCGGACAGGGGTACTTCATCCCTCCACTTT.

The CDR3 protein is CASSQTGGRQYF. The DNA of the CDR3 is TGTGCCAGCAGCCAGACAGGGGGCCGGCAGTACTTC. The chain couples TRBV7-9 to TRBJ2-7, with 10 bases identical to TRBD1. This CDR3 contains 12 residues. CDR1 and CDR2 (germline): SEHNR, FQNEAQ (reference sequence). V dropped 5 bases and J dropped 9; count of bases not matched to a gene: 4.

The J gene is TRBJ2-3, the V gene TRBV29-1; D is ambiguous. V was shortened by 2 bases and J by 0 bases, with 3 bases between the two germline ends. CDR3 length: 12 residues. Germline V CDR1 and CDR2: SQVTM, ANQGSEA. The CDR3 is CSVETSTDTQYF. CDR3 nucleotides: TGCAGCGTTGAAACTAGCACAGATACGCAGTATTTT.

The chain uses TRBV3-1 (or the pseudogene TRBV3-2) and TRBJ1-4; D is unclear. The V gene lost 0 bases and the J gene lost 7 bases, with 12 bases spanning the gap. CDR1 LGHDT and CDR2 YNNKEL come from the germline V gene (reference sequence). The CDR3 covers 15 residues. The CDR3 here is CASSQDTREGEKLFF. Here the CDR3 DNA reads TGTGCCAGCAGCCAAGATACGAGGGAGGGTGAAAAACTGTTTTTT.

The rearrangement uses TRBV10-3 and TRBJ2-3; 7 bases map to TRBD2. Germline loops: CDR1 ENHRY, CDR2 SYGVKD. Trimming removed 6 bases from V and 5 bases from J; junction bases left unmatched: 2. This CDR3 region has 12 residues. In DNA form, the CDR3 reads TGTGCCATCAGGCCGGGGGGAGATACGCAGTATTTT. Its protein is CAIRPGGDTQYF.

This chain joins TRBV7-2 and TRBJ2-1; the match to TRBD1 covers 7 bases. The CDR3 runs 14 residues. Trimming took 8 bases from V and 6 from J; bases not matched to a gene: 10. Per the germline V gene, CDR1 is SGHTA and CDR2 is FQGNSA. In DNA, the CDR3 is TGTGCCAGCCAACTAAACAGGGGTCCCAATGAGCAGTTCTTC. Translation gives CASQLNRGPNEQFF.

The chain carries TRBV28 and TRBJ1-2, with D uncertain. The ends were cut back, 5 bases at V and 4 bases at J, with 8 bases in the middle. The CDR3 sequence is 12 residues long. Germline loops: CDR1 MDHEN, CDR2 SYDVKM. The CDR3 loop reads CASSPESYGYTF. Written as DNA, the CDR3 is TGTGCCAGCAGTCCCGAGTCCTATGGCTACACCTTC.